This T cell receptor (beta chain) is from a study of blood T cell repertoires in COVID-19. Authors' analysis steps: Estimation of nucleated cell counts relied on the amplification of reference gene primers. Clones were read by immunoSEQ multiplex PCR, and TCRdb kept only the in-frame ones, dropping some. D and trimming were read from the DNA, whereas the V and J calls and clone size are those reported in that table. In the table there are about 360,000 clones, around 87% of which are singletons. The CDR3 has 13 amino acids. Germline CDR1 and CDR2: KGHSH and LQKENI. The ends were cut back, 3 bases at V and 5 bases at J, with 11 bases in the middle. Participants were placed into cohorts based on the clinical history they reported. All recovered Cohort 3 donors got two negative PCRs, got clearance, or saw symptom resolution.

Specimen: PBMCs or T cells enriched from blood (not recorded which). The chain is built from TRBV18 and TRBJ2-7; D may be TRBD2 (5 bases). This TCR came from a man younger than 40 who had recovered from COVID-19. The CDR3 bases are TGTGCCAGCTCACCTAACGCCGGGGACGAGCAGTACTTC. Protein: CASSPNAGDEQYF.